This paragraph reports one TCR beta chain. This clonotype came up a few times. The antigen it recognizes is unknown. Nothing much larger sits one base from this clone, and base qualities are not available. Library method: 5' RACE. The data were produced on an Illumina HiSeq 2500. The second PCR ran for about 6 to 12 cycles and used a J-beta primer mix along with a sample-barcoded 5' primer. A template-switch 5' adaptor carrying 12 random nucleotides introduced a unique molecular identifier onto each TCR beta cDNA molecule. At least 2.5 million CDR3-containing paired-end reads were obtained from each sample. First-strand cDNA was synthesized from all RNA with the Mint cDNA synthesis kit, primed by a TRBC-specific oligonucleotide. After uracil-DNA glycosylase treatment, a first 18-cycle PCR used universal primers M1SS and BC2_uni_R on all cDNA. The paper's processing steps were these. For normalization, 1 million high-quality reads were randomly selected from each sample, with every read carrying a distinct molecular identifier. Reads sharing molecular identifiers were discarded rather than binned into consensus sequences. MiTCR, set to a Q25 quality threshold and the strictest error-elimination algorithm, was used for CDR3 identification, clonotype clustering and error correction. A nonparametric unseen species model using Euler transformation provided a lower-bound estimate of total TCR beta diversity. The public reads were quality trimmed at Q25 with fastp and then assembled into clones with MiXCR by TCRdb, keeping productive beta chains. Identical CDR3 proteins give one entry, which carries the most common genes and DNA. V and J calls and clone size were set by TCRdb, not the authors. The sample table shows around 1.7 million distinct CDR3 sequences, and about 28% are seen once. The ten largest clones take up approximately 7.7% of the sample.

Systemically healthy Caucasian individuals from Russia, 35 to 50 in total and aged roughly 6 to 100 years, were included as donors. Each donor gave 8 to 10 milliliters of peripheral blood, collected into EDTA-treated Vacutainer tubes. PBMCs were isolated by Ficoll-Paque density-gradient centrifugation, with at least 6 million obtained per sample. Total RNA was extracted from PBMCs with Trizol reagent, with at least 5.5 micrograms obtained per sample. Naive CD45RAhigh/CD27high T cell percentages were measured by flow cytometry on a PBMC aliquot from every donor. This entry belongs to a study of blood T cells in healthy people across ages (dated by TCRdb to about 2015). For the wider study: In model experiments, template switching captured about one uniquely barcoded TCR beta cDNA molecule for every two T cells. The study measured age-related changes in TCR beta repertoire diversity using deep sequencing normalized with unique cDNA molecular identifiers. The donors were divided into four age groups: young (average around 17 years), middle-aged (approximately 39), aged (62) and long-lived (about 80). To avoid experimental bias, donors of different ages were spread randomly across the sequencing lanes. Two additional independent replicas of 1 million unique cDNA reads from the same blood draw were analyzed for two donors (one aged 18 to 29 and one aged 80 or older).

V loses 0 bases, J loses 0 bases, and the germline ends lie 5 bases apart. As encoded in the germline V gene (reference sequence), CDR1 is DFQATT while CDR2 is SNEGSKA. The CDR3 measures 13 amino acids from cysteine to phenylalanine. Solely the CDR3 DNA is kept, with 39 bases framed from the first base. Paper-wide results and their limitations: The long-lived group showed more naive CD4+ T cells, fewer expanded clones and increased TCR diversity than the aged group, suggesting age selection. Estimates of total diversity from one million sequenced T cells were regarded as lower bounds and underestimates. As age increased, observed TCR beta diversity per million T cells dropped in a roughly linear way, and a significant reduction was already evident by age about 40. Conclusive comparison of naive and antigen-experienced compartments was prevented by the profiling of bulk unsorted PBMCs. Donor CMV infection status was unknown, potentially confounding age-related changes in expanded clonotypes. Observed TCR beta diversity correlated strongly with the percentage of naive T cells measured by flow cytometry.

The TCR sequence derives from a woman aged 25 to 45 in good health. Here the chain combines TRBV20-1 and TRBJ1-2, with the D gene not confidently named. The specimen sequenced was blood. The DNA sequence is TGCAGTGCTAGAGATCAATCTAACTATGGCTACACCTTC. Translated, this is CSARDQSNYGYTF.